Shown below are 32 T cell receptor beta chains from a single sample sequenced in a study of cytotoxic CD8 clonotypes in ibrutinib-treated CLL. Here immunoSEQ multiplex PCR was the method, and the copy in TCRdb shows in-frame clones only, minus some. Here the sample spans tens of thousands of clones, approximately 52% being singletons. This material consisted of PBMCs, taken after 24 months of ibrutinib treatment. The origin of the receptors is a human donor with chronic lymphocytic leukemia.

In this sample, this clone turned up many times. This rearrangement joins TRBV2 to TRBJ2-1; 11 nucleotides align to TRBD2. With V trimmed by 7 bases and J by 1 base, 9 bases remained unmatched. CDR3 length equals 17 residues. CDR1 and CDR2 from the germline V gene are SNHLY and FYNNEI. The DNA for the CDR3 is TGTGCCAGCAAGCGGCCTAGCGGGGGGCGATCCTACAATGAGCAGTTCTTC. It codes for CASKRPSGGRSYNEQFF.

V is TRBV18 and J is TRBJ2-1, with D hard to call. Trimming took off 2 bases at V and 7 bases at J, with 27 bases between the two ends. The length of the CDR3 is 19 residues. From germline, CDR1 is KGHSH and CDR2 LQKENI. CDR3 in amino acids: CASSPLAAGSFGSSNEQFF. CDR3 sequence (DNA): TGTGCCAGCTCACCATTAGCCGCCGGGTCATTTGGATCGTCGAATGAGCAGTTCTTC.

This clone was seen a single time. V and J are TRBV4-2 and TRBJ2-3, with D perhaps TRBD2 (6 bases). This CDR3 region has 15 residues. Between the trimmed V and J ends, which lost 2 bases and 1 base, there was a span of 10 bases. Per the germline V gene, CDR1 is LGHNA and CDR2 is YNFKEQ. CDR3 bases: TGTGCCAGCAGCCAACCGCAGCGGGGCACAGATACGCAGTATTTT. It specifies CASSQPQRGTDTQYF.

CDR3 DNA sequence: TGTGCCAGCGGACAATGGGGACCCTACGAGCAGTACTTC. Amino acid sequence: CASGQWGPYEQYF. The chain employs TRBV28 and TRBJ2-7; either TRBD1 or TRBD2 may supply D (5 bases each). The germline CDR1 and CDR2 sequences are MDHEN and SYDVKM. The CDR3 has 13 residues. Trimming pared 8 bases from V and 2 bases from J, leaving 13 bases between. The complete variable domain, with remaining parts taken from reference TRBV28 and TRBJ2-7, reads DVKVTQSSRYLVKRTGEKVFLECVQDMDHENMFWYRQDPGLGLRLIYFSYDVKMKEKGDIPEGYSVSREKKERFSLILESASTNQTSMYLCASGQWGPYEQYFGPGTRLTVT.

The rearrangement joins TRBV11-2 to TRBJ1-2, with 9 bases aligning to TRBD1. The CDR3 length is 13 residues. Germline-derived CDR1 and CDR2 are SGHAT and FQNNGV. V lost 4 bases to trimming and J lost 8 bases; unmatched junction nucleotides: 5. The CDR3 DNA is TGTGCCAGCAGCTCGGACAGGGGCCGGGGCTACACCTTC. Encoded protein: CASSSDRGRGYTF.

The gene calls are TRBV29-1 and TRBJ1-1; D is unclear. Deletions cut 4 bases from V and 0 bases from J, with 6 bases between. Germline assignment: CDR1 SQVTM and CDR2 ANQGSEA. The CDR3 length is 12 residues. Here the CDR3 DNA reads TGCAGCGTTGGTGAGATGAACACTGAAGCTTTCTTT. This encodes CSVGEMNTEAFF.

The rearrangement uses TRBV4-2 and TRBJ1-1; 7 bases agree with TRBD1. CDR3 length equals 12 residues. CDR1 LGHNA and CDR2 YNFKEQ come from the germline V gene. V dropped 4 bases and J dropped 6; count of bases not matched to a gene: 2. CDR3 DNA sequence: TGTGCCAGCAGCCCTGGGACAGCTGAAGCTTTCTTT. This sequence encodes CASSPGTAEAFF.

The J gene is TRBJ1-3, the V gene TRBV6-1; TRBD1 aligns across 7 bases. V was pared by 8 bases and J by 2 bases, with 6 bases of the junction left unmatched. The CDR3 has 14 amino acids. Germline V CDR1 and CDR2: MNHNS, SASEGT. CDR3: CASGGTVTGNTIYF. The CDR3 nucleotides are TGTGCCAGCGGGGGGACAGTTACTGGAAACACCATATATTTT.

J is TRBJ1-4 and V is TRBV7-9; D not resolved. CDR3 length: 13 amino acids. V dropped 6 bases and J dropped 5 bases, with 10 bases sitting between them. CDR1 and CDR2 from the germline V gene are SEHNR and FQNEAQ (reference sequence). CDR3 DNA sequence: TGTGCCAGCAGTCCCGAGGCAAATGAAAAACTGTTTTTT. It codes for CASSPEANEKLFF. Full variable domain (outside the CDR3, taken from reference TRBV7-9 and TRBJ1-4): DTGVSQNPRHKITKRGQNVTFRCDPISEHNRLYWYRQTLGQGPEFLTYFQNEAQLEKSRLLSDRFSAERPKGSFSTLEIQRTEQGDSAMYLCASSPEANEKLFFGSGTQLSVL.

This clone occurred once. The chain joins TRBV6-5 to TRBJ2-2; a possible D gene is TRBD1 (5 bases). From germline, CDR1 is MNHEY and CDR2 SVGAGI. Trimming shortened V by 5 bases and J by 4 bases, and 8 bases separated the two germline ends. CDR3 size: 13 residues. CDR3 region: CASSQRGTGELFF. CDR3 DNA sequence: TGTGCCAGCAGTCAAAGGGGCACCGGGGAGCTGTTTTTT.

This chain connects TRBV6-5 to TRBJ2-7, with 7 bases identical to TRBD1. Germline CDR1 is MNHEY and CDR2 is SVGAGI. The CDR3 extends over 14 amino acids. V lost 2 bases to trimming and J lost 3 bases; unmatched junction nucleotides: 4. The CDR3 is CASSYQGTDYEQYF. CDR3 coding DNA: TGTGCCAGCAGTTACCAAGGGACAGACTACGAGCAGTACTTC.

This rearrangement joins TRBV27 to TRBJ2-1; 7 bases map to TRBD1. J gave up 3 bases and V 5 bases, and 10 bases lay outside the gene matches. The V gene's germline CDR1 is MNHEY and CDR2 SMNVEV (reference sequence). This CDR3 is built from 16 residues. Here the CDR3 DNA reads TGTGCCAGCAGTCCTGGTGTAGGGGGCCTCTACAATGAGCAGTTCTTC. It translates to CASSPGVGGLYNEQFF.

The gene calls are TRBV30 and TRBJ2-2, with 11 bases lining up with TRBD2. The CDR3 sequence is 14 residues long. Trimming took 8 bases from V and 7 from J; bases not matched to a gene: 9. From germline, CDR1 is GTSNPN and CDR2 SVGIG (reference sequence). The DNA for the CDR3 is TGTGCCCGTTCGACTAGCGGGAAAGGCGGGGAGCTGTTTTTT. Its protein product is CARSTSGKGGELFF.

This chain links TRBV6-1 with TRBJ1-2; 9 bases fit TRBD1. With V trimmed by 7 bases and J by 4 bases, 10 bases remained unmatched. Germline V gene lookup returns CDR1 MNHNS and CDR2 SASEGT. This CDR3 spans 15 amino acids. For the CDR3, the DNA is TGTGCCAGCACCCAAAGGACAGGGGTGTCCTATGGCTACACCTTC. Translation gives CASTQRTGVSYGYTF.

This clone occurred many times. Within the sample, other DNA sequences also encode this same CDR3. The V gene is TRBV7-2, the J gene TRBJ2-1, with D maybe TRBD1 (6 bases). With 3 bases removed from V and 0 bases from J, the gap between germline ends came to 12 bases. Per germline, CDR1 SGHTA and CDR2 FQGNSA. This CDR3 has 16 residues. CDR3 bases: TGTGCCAGCAGCTTGAGGGGGACCAGCTCCTACAATGAGCAGTTCTTC. It specifies CASSLRGTSSYNEQFF.

The chain employs TRBV15 and TRBJ1-2; no clear D gene. Germline V gene sequence: CDR1 LNHNV, CDR2 YYDKDF (reference sequence). The CDR3 is 14 residues long. V lost 0 bases to trimming and J lost 1 base, with 6 bases between them. The CDR3 DNA follows: TGTGCCACCAGCAGAGATTGGGATAACTATGGCTACACCTTC. This gives the protein CATSRDWDNYGYTF.

By sample share, this clone is medium-sized. This sequence joins TRBV28 and TRBJ1-2, with 7 bases lining up with TRBD1. CDR1 and CDR2 (germline): MDHEN, SYDVKM. Germline trimming cut 4 bases from V and 13 bases from J; bases unmatched to any gene: 9. This CDR3 is 12 amino acids long. The CDR3 bases are TGTGCCAGCAGTTGGACAGGTGGGGTCGGCACCTTC. Translation: CASSWTGGVGTF.

The V gene is TRBV6-5, the J gene TRBJ1-1, with D unclear. Germline loops: CDR1 MNHEY, CDR2 SVGAGI. V lost 1 base and J lost 4, with 10 bases in between. The CDR3 totals 14 residues. Written as DNA, the CDR3 is TGTGCCAGCAGTTACTTGGGAGCTGGCACTGAAGCTTTCTTT. Protein sequence: CASSYLGAGTEAFF.

This clone was observed a handful of times. The chain uses TRBV6-4 and TRBJ1-2; D might be TRBD1 (6 bases). The V gene's germline CDR1 is MRHNA and CDR2 SNTAGT. The length of the CDR3 is 14 residues. Between the trimmed V and J ends, which lost 6 bases and 1 base, there was a span of 12 bases. The CDR3 DNA is TGTGCCAGCAGCCAAAACAGGGTTAACTATGGCTACACCTTC. Translation gives CASSQNRVNYGYTF.

V usage is TRBV28 and J usage is TRBJ1-2; weak D call: TRBD1 (5 bases). The length of the CDR3 is 12 residues. Germline V gene sequence: CDR1 MDHEN, CDR2 SYDVKM. V dropped 5 bases and J dropped 9 bases, with 13 bases sitting between them. The CDR3 region is CASSLSEGRYTF. In DNA, the CDR3 is TGTGCCAGCAGTCTATCAGAGGGACGCTACACCTTC.

The chain links TRBV7-2 to TRBJ2-3, with 8 positions matching TRBD1. The CDR3 has 16 amino acids. The V gene end was trimmed by 0 bases and the J gene end by 5 bases; junction bases not matched to a gene: 7. The germline gives CDR1 SGHTA, CDR2 FQGNSA. The CDR3 region has the DNA TGTGCCAGCAGCTTAGCGTGGCAGGGGGCCGGAGATACGCAGTATTTT. Translating it yields CASSLAWQGAGDTQYF.

J is TRBJ1-2 and V is TRBV6-1; 7 bases map to TRBD1. V was pared by 1 base and J by 5 bases, with 1 base of the junction left unmatched. CDR1 and CDR2 from the germline V gene are MNHNS and SASEGT. CDR3 length: 13 residues. As DNA, the CDR3 is TGTGCCAGCAGTGAAGGGACAGGATATGGCTACACCTTC. This gives the protein CASSEGTGYGYTF.

This clone occurred once. The rearrangement uses TRBV5-4 and TRBJ2-7, with D maybe TRBD2 (5 bases). Germline CDR1 and CDR2: SGHNT and YYREEE (reference sequence). The CDR3 length is 13 residues. With 5 bases removed from V and 4 bases from J, the gap between germline ends came to 13 bases. The CDR3 DNA reads as TGTGCCAGCAGTCCCGGACTGGGATACGAGCAGTACGTC. Translating gives CASSPGLGYEQYV.

This clone has only a few counts. The rearrangement joins TRBV7-9 to TRBJ2-7; D is perhaps TRBD1 (5 bases). Looked up from germline, CDR1 is SEHNR and CDR2 is FQNEAQ (reference sequence). The V and J ends lost 3 bases and 6 bases respectively, with 12 bases between them. This CDR3 is built from 13 residues. CDR3 region: CASSFSRDSEQYV. CDR3 nucleotides: TGTGCCAGCAGCTTTTCCAGGGATAGCGAGCAGTACGTC.

This chain joins TRBV14 and TRBJ2-7; unclear D gene. The CDR3 runs to 15 residues. V lost 4 bases and J lost 6, with 19 bases in between. Germline lookup yields CDR1 SGHDN and CDR2 FVKESK. The CDR3 sequence: CASSLTDLVLGEQYF. CDR3 in DNA: TGTGCCAGCAGCCTGACGGATTTGGTCCTGGGCGAGCAGTACTTC.

This clone was seen repeatedly, ten times or more. The chain recombines TRBV6-1 with TRBJ1-1; D is possibly TRBD1 (5 bases). Germline V gene data show CDR1 as MNHNS and CDR2 as SASEGT. CDR3 length: 13 residues. V was cut by 3 bases and J by 7 bases, with 12 bases left in between. The DNA for the CDR3 is TGTGCCAGCAGTGATGGGGGTAGGGTTGAAGCTTTCTTT. Its translation is CASSDGGRVEAFF.

The chain joins TRBV7-2 to TRBJ2-3; tentatively, D is TRBD2 (7 bases). V lost 5 bases and J 4 bases, leaving 13 bases between the germline ends. CDR3 length: 14 residues. Germline V gives CDR1 SGHTA, CDR2 FQGNSA. The CDR3 region is CASSQTGGADTQYF. The CDR3 DNA reads as TGTGCCAGCAGCCAAACGGGGGGCGCAGATACGCAGTATTTT.

This clone has only a few counts. The chain uses TRBV7-2 and TRBJ2-3, with 9 positions matching TRBD1. V lost 4 bases, J lost 2 bases, and 7 bases stayed unmatched. This CDR3 spans 16 amino acids. The germline V gene encodes CDR1 SGHTA and CDR2 FQGNSA. CDR3 sequence reads: CASSWRGTGSTDTQYF. The CDR3 DNA reads TGTGCCAGCAGCTGGCGAGGGACAGGGTCCACAGATACGCAGTATTTT. The variable domain in full, with the rest retrieved from reference TRBV7-2 and TRBJ2-3, is GAGVSQSPSNKVTEKGKDVELRCDPISGHTALYWYRQSLGQGLEFLIYFQGNSAPDKSGLPSDRFSAERTGGSVSTLTIQRTQQEDSAVYLCASSWRGTGSTDTQYFGPGTRLTVL.

This clone was observed many times. The chain links TRBV13 to TRBJ2-5; TRBD1 matches 7 bases. The CDR3 loop spans 12 amino acids. From germline, CDR1 is PRHDT and CDR2 FYEKMQ (reference sequence). Germline trimming cut 3 bases from V and 5 bases from J; bases unmatched to any gene: 0. DNA of the CDR3: TGTGCCAGCAGCTTCAGGGGGGAGACCCAGTACTTC. Its protein is CASSFRGETQYF. Full variable domain (remainder filled in from reference TRBV13 and TRBJ2-5): AAGVIQSPRHLIKEKRETATLKCYPIPRHDTVYWYQQGPGQDPQFLISFYEKMQSDKGSIPDRFSAQQFSDYHSELNMSSLELGDSALYFCASSFRGETQYFGPGTRLLVL.

J is TRBJ1-6 and V is TRBV6-1, with unresolved D. The CDR3 sequence is 14 residues long. Trimming pared 5 bases from V and 5 bases from J, leaving 10 bases between. Germline CDR1 reads MNHNS; CDR2 reads SASEGT. In DNA, the CDR3 is TGTGCCAGCAGTAATCGACCGAATAATTCACCCCTCCACTTT. This codes for CASSNRPNNSPLHF.

The gene calls are TRBV7-8 and TRBJ2-5; 8 nucleotides match TRBD2. Germline CDR1 and CDR2: SGHVS and FQNEAQ. This CDR3 spans 15 amino acids. V lost 2 bases and J lost 3; bases outside the gene matches: 5. In nucleotides, the CDR3 is TGTGCCAGCAGCTTACGGGAGGGGGTGGAAGAGACCCAGTACTTC. Its protein product is CASSLREGVEETQYF.

The chain employs TRBV19 and TRBJ2-5, with D uncertain. Germline V lookup: CDR1 LNHDA, CDR2 SQIVND (reference sequence). The V end was cut by 7 bases, the J end by 5 bases, with 17 bases between. CDR3 size: 14 residues. The chain's CDR3 is CASTSGPQGETQYF. The CDR3, as DNA: TGTGCCAGTACATCCGGGCCCCAAGGGGAGACCCAGTACTTC.